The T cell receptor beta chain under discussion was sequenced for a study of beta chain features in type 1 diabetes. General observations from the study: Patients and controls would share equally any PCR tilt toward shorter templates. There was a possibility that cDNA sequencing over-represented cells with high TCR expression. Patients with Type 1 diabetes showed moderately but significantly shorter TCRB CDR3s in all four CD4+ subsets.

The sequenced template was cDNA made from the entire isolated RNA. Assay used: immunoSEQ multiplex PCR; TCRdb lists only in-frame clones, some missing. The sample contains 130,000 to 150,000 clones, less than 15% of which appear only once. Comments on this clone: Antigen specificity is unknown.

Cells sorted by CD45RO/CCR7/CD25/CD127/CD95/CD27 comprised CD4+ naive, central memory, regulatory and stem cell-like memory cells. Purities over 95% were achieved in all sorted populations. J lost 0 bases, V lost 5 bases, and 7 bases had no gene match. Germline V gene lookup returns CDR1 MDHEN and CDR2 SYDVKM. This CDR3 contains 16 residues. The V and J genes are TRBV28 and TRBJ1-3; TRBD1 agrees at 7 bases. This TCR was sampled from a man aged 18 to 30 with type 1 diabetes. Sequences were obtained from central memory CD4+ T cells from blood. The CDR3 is CASSTPGQSSGNTIYF. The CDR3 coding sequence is TGTGCCAGCAGTACACCGGGACAGAGCTCTGGAAACACCATATATTTT.